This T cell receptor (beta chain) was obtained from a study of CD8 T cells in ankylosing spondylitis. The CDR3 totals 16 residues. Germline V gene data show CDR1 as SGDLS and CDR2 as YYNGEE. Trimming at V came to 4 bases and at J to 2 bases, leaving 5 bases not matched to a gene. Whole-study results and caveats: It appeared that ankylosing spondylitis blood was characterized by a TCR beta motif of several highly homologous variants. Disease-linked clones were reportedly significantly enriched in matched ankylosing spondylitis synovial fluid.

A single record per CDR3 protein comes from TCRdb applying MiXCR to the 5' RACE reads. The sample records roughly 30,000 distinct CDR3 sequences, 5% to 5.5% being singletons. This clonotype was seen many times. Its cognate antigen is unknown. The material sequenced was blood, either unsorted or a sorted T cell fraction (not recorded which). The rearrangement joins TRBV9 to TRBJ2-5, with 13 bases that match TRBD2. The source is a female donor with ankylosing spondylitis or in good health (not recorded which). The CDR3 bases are TGTGCCAGCAGCCCGGGACTAGCGGGGTCTCAAGAGACCCAGTACTTC. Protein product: CASSPGLAGSQETQYF.